These 27 T cell receptor beta chains were all obtained from the same sample, sequenced in a study of blood T cells in healthy people across ages. A second PCR, run for about 7 to 12 cycles, used a sample-barcoded 5' primer plus a J-beta primer mix. Each CDR3 protein gets one entry after TCRdb re-called the 5' RACE reads with MiXCR. The data show hundreds of thousands of distinct CDR3 sequences, about three fifths seen once. Sequenced sample: blood. The receptors here all came from a man aged 30 to 45 in good health.

The gene calls are TRBV9 and TRBJ2-1; D gene ambiguous. Germline-derived CDR1 and CDR2 are SGDLS and YYNGEE. The CDR3 has 14 amino acids. V dropped 0 bases and J dropped 5 bases, with 9 bases sitting between them. CDR3 residues: CASSVGFGHNEQFF. As DNA, the CDR3 is TGTGCCAGCAGCGTAGGTTTCGGGCACAATGAGCAGTTCTTC.

This clonotype showed up just a few times. This rearrangement joins TRBV12-3 or TRBV12-4 to TRBJ1-5; D may be TRBD1 (5 bases). Trimming stripped 1 base from V and 7 bases from J, with 8 bases between. The CDR3 is 13 residues long. CDR3 nucleotides: TGTGCCAGCAGTTTAGGGCGGGGGCAGCCCCAGCATTTT. Encoded protein: CASSLGRGQPQHF.

The gene calls are TRBV3-1 and TRBJ2-1, with D unclear. V lost 0 bases, J lost 6 bases, and 9 bases lay in between. The CDR3 length is 14 residues. Germline V gives CDR1 LGHDT, CDR2 YNNKEL (reference sequence). This CDR3 is CASSQEPRINEQFF. The CDR3 bases are TGTGCCAGCAGCCAAGAACCCCGGATCAATGAGCAGTTCTTC.

There are a few counts of this clonotype. This rearrangement joins TRBV3-1 to TRBJ1-6; the match to TRBD1 covers 8 bases. Germline V gives CDR1 LGHDT, CDR2 YNNKEL (reference sequence). This CDR3 is 14 amino acids long. With 3 bases clipped from V and 7 bases from J, the junction kept 2 bases outside the gene matches. CDR3 DNA: TGTGCCAGCAGCCATCGGGACAGGAATTCACCCCTCCACTTT. Amino acids: CASSHRDRNSPLHF.

The gene calls are TRBV20-1 and TRBJ2-5, with 10 bases lining up with TRBD2. The end of the DNA is better explained by TRBJ2-7, so the J call may be wrong. This CDR3 spans 13 amino acids. The germline CDR1 and CDR2 sequences are DFQATT and SNEGSKA (reference sequence). The DNA of the CDR3 is TGCAGTGCGCTAGCGGGGGCCCTTTCCGAGCAGTACTTC. Amino acid sequence: CSALAGALSEQYF.

The chain employs TRBV6-1 and TRBJ2-1, with TRBD2 as a possible D gene (5 bases). The DNA end is a closer match to TRBJ2-7, so the J assignment may be wrong. CDR3 length: 12 amino acids. The germline gives CDR1 MNHNS, CDR2 SASEGT. CDR3 DNA: TGTGCCAGCAGTGAAGCGCGAGGGGAGCAGTACTTC. The encoded protein is CASSEARGEQYF.

This clonotype is a singleton in its sample. The chain uses TRBV7-2 and TRBJ1-5; D not certain. Trimming left V 1 base short and J 0 bases short, with 10 bases between. There are 16 residues in the CDR3. The V gene's germline CDR1 is SGHTA and CDR2 FQGNSA. CDR3 residues: CASSLGLEGSNQPQHF. CDR3 nucleotides: TGTGCCAGCAGCTTAGGGTTGGAGGGTAGCAATCAGCCCCAGCATTTT.

The chain couples TRBV9 to TRBJ1-2; 9 nucleotides align to TRBD1. J lost 6 bases, V lost 3 bases, and 12 bases had no gene match. Germline V lookup: CDR1 SGDLS, CDR2 YYNGEE. The CDR3 contains 16 residues. CDR3 sequence: CASSEIPGQGSHGYTF. The CDR3 bases are TGTGCCAGCAGCGAAATACCGGGACAGGGATCCCATGGCTACACCTTC.

The rearrangement joins TRBV6-6 to TRBJ2-2, with unresolved D. V shed 1 base and J shed 4 bases, with 4 bases lying between them. Germline V gene lookup returns CDR1 MNHNY and CDR2 SVGAGI (reference sequence). The CDR3 runs to 13 residues. The CDR3 DNA sequence: TGTGCCAGCAGTTACTTTTCCACCGGGGAGCTGTTTTTT. Translating it yields CASSYFSTGELFF.

This clonotype was observed a few times. The chain is built from TRBV7-9 and TRBJ2-3, with D unclear. Germline lookup yields CDR1 SEHNR and CDR2 FQNEAQ (reference sequence). The length of the CDR3 is 13 residues. Trimming left V 8 bases short and J 3 bases short, with 12 bases between. The CDR3 is CASGEGHTDTQYF. The CDR3 nucleotides are TGTGCCAGCGGAGAAGGGCATACAGATACGCAGTATTTT.

This clonotype was seen more than once but under ten times. This chain joins TRBV25-1 and TRBJ1-2; D is uncertain. Looked up from germline, CDR1 is MGHDK and CDR2 is SYGVNS. With 3 bases removed from V and 0 bases from J, the gap between germline ends came to 20 bases. This CDR3 is 18 amino acids long. CDR3 residues: CASSETTGIIRANYGYTF. CDR3 DNA sequence: TGTGCCAGCAGTGAGACCACCGGGATAATACGAGCTAACTATGGCTACACCTTC.

In its sample, this clonotype was seen many times. The gene calls are TRBV20-1 and TRBJ2-7, with 12 bases aligning to TRBD2. The J segment lost 6 bases and the V segment lost 5 bases, leaving 8 bases of the junction unmatched. Germline assignment: CDR1 DFQATT and CDR2 SNEGSKA (reference sequence). This CDR3 is 14 amino acids long. In DNA form, the CDR3 reads TGCAGTGCTGCCTCGACTAGCGGGGGATCCGAGCAGTACTTC. Translating gives CSAASTSGGSEQYF.

The J gene is TRBJ1-5, the V gene TRBV27, with D hard to call. The germline CDR1 and CDR2 sequences are MNHEY and SMNVEV (reference sequence). Between the trimmed V and J ends, which lost 4 bases and 7 bases, there was a span of 14 bases. The CDR3 is made up of 14 amino acids. This CDR3 reads CASSSGFKEQPQHF. CDR3 bases: TGTGCCAGCAGTTCGGGATTCAAGGAGCAGCCCCAGCATTTT.

This clonotype was picked up a small number of times. The chain employs TRBV6-2 or TRBV6-3 and TRBJ2-7; D might be TRBD2 (5 bases). Germline CDR1 is MNHEY and CDR2 is SVGEGT. This CDR3 has 14 amino acids. V was trimmed by 5 bases and J by 2 bases, leaving 13 bases between them. The DNA of the CDR3 is TGTGCCAGCAGTCCCGACTACCCCGCCTACGAGCAGTACTTC. It encodes CASSPDYPAYEQYF.

The chain recombines TRBV9 with TRBJ1-2, with unresolved D. The V and J ends lost 4 bases and 5 bases respectively, with 15 bases between them. CDR1 SGDLS and CDR2 YYNGEE come from the germline V gene. This CDR3 is 14 amino acids long. The CDR3 DNA follows: TGTGCCAGCAGCTCAGACACGGGAATATATGGCTACACCTTC. It codes for CASSSDTGIYGYTF.

The chain has TRBV5-1 and TRBJ2-3, with D unresolved. Germline CDR1 SGHRS, CDR2 YFSETQ. Trimming stripped 2 bases from V and 6 bases from J, with 16 bases between. The CDR3 is 15 residues long. CDR3 residues: CASSFRARRMDTQYF. The CDR3 DNA reads TGCGCCAGCAGCTTTAGGGCCCGCCGCATGGATACGCAGTATTTT.

The chain joins TRBV20-1 to TRBJ2-7; 7 bases agree with TRBD2. Germline V lookup: CDR1 DFQATT, CDR2 SNEGSKA (reference sequence). The J segment lost 3 bases and the V segment lost 5 bases, leaving 10 bases of the junction unmatched. The CDR3 extends over 14 amino acids. The CDR3 reads CSAQRGEGIYEQYF. DNA of the CDR3: TGCAGTGCTCAGCGGGGTGAGGGGATCTACGAGCAGTACTTC.

This chain links TRBV6-2 or TRBV6-3 with TRBJ2-3; 8 bases align to TRBD1. V lost 6 bases and J lost 7; bases outside the gene matches: 9. The CDR3 is 14 residues long. Germline V gives CDR1 MNHEY, CDR2 SVGEGT. The CDR3 DNA reads TGTGCCAGCAGGAATACAGGGGGTGAGAATACGCAGTATTTT. It codes for CASRNTGGENTQYF.

The chain employs TRBV20-1 and TRBJ2-3; 10 nucleotides line up with TRBD2. The V and J ends lost 0 bases and 2 bases, in that order; junction bases with no gene match: 2. The CDR3 totals 15 residues. Germline V lookup: CDR1 DFQATT, CDR2 SNEGSKA (reference sequence). CDR3 sequence: CSARETSGFTDTQYF. CDR3 DNA: TGCAGTGCTAGAGAGACTAGCGGGTTCACAGATACGCAGTATTTT.

The rearrangement links TRBV10-2 to TRBJ1-2; D is undetermined. The CDR3 is 13 residues long. Between the trimmed V and J ends, which lost 3 bases and 4 bases, there was a span of 9 bases. Germline assignment: CDR1 WSHSY and CDR2 SAAADI. In DNA, the CDR3 is TGCGCCAGCAGTGACACATCACCCTATGGCTACACCTTC. This codes for CASSDTSPYGYTF.

This chain uses TRBV6-5 with TRBJ1-4; D remains ambiguous. This CDR3 has 11 amino acids. The V end lost 5 bases, the J end lost 8 bases, and 6 bases lay between the germline ends. The germline gives CDR1 MNHEY, CDR2 SVGAGI. The CDR3: CASSNGEKLFF. The DNA of the CDR3 is TGTGCCAGCAGTAATGGCGAAAAACTGTTTTTT.

This clonotype turned up a few times. The chain recombines TRBV6-1 with TRBJ2-4, with 9 nucleotides matching TRBD2. J was trimmed by 7 bases and V by 0 bases; bases with no gene match: 4. Germline assignment: CDR1 MNHNS and CDR2 SASEGT. This CDR3 spans 15 amino acids. CDR3 nucleotide sequence: TGTGCCAGCAGTGAAGCCGGGACTAGCATCAACATTCAGTACTTC. Its protein product is CASSEAGTSINIQYF.

The chain couples TRBV6-5 to TRBJ2-2; D is possibly TRBD1 (6 bases). The ends were cut back, 6 bases at V and 1 base at J, with 9 bases in the middle. Per germline, CDR1 MNHEY and CDR2 SVGAGI. The CDR3 contains 14 residues. CDR3: CASSYRENTGELFF. CDR3 in DNA: TGTGCCAGCAGCTACAGGGAGAACACCGGGGAGCTGTTTTTT.

V gene TRBV20-1 combines with J gene TRBJ1-2, with unresolved D. The V end lost 1 base, the J end lost 1 base, and 10 bases lay between the germline ends. Germline values: CDR1 DFQATT, CDR2 SNEGSKA (reference sequence). The CDR3 totals 14 residues. In DNA, the CDR3 is TGCAGTGCTAGAGTCACAATTCTTAACTATGGCTACACCTTC. It encodes CSARVTILNYGYTF.

This sequence joins TRBV9 and TRBJ1-1; the match to TRBD1 covers 7 bases. This CDR3 contains 14 residues. The germline CDR1 and CDR2 sequences are SGDLS and YYNGEE. V trimming: 6 bases; J trimming: 5 bases; junction bases outside the gene matches: 10. The CDR3 loop is CASTAASGGTEAFF. The CDR3 DNA sequence: TGTGCCAGCACCGCTGCTTCAGGGGGGACTGAAGCTTTCTTT.

In its sample, this clonotype was seen a few times. V gene TRBV6-6 combines with J gene TRBJ2-1; D remains ambiguous. CDR3 length: 15 residues. Germline-derived CDR1 and CDR2 are MNHNY and SVGAGI (reference sequence). Trimming took 2 bases from V and 0 from J, leaving 8 bases between them. The CDR3 sequence: CASSYALPSYNEQFF. CDR3 nucleotides: TGTGCCAGCAGTTACGCCCTGCCCTCCTACAATGAGCAGTTCTTC.

The chain employs TRBV20-1 and TRBJ2-5; 12 nucleotides align to TRBD2. Trimming at V came to 5 bases and at J to 3 bases, leaving 7 bases not matched to a gene. CDR3 length: 15 residues. From germline, CDR1 is DFQATT and CDR2 SNEGSKA (reference sequence). For the CDR3, the DNA is TGCAGTGCTTCGGGACTAGCGGGCCATGAAGAGACCCAGTACTTC. Translating it yields CSASGLAGHEETQYF.